Listed here are 5 T cell receptor beta chains from one sample, sequenced in a study of immune evolution from preneoplasia to lung adenocarcinoma. The protocol was immunoSEQ multiplex PCR, while the TCRdb copy is restricted to in-frame clones and leaves out a portion. The top ten hold roughly a tenth of the sample, which has about 7,800 clones, 60% to 80% seen once. The source material was FFPE minimally invasive lung adenocarcinoma tissue. Receptor source: a donor of 70 years or more with lung adenocarcinoma.

The chain carries TRBV29-1 and TRBJ2-1; TRBD2 aligns across 8 bases. Per germline, CDR1 SQVTM and CDR2 ANQGSEA. The CDR3 is 14 residues long. The ends lost 8 bases at V and 6 bases at J; junction bases unmatched: 12. CDR3 residues: CSTRTSGLGNEQFF. CDR3 bases: TGCAGCACGCGCACTAGCGGATTAGGCAATGAGCAGTTCTTC.

This clone was seen only once. The genes are TRBV30 and TRBJ1-5; no firm D call. V was clipped by 2 bases and J by 1 base, with 9 bases between them. Germline V CDR1 and CDR2: GTSNPN, SVGIG (reference sequence). CDR3 length: 14 residues. The CDR3 loop reads CAWSFRTSNQPQHF. The CDR3 DNA reads as TGTGCCTGGAGTTTTCGTACGAGCAATCAGCCCCAGCATTTT.

The chain links TRBV29-1 to TRBJ1-1, with D possibly TRBD1 on 5 matching bases. The CDR3 is 11 amino acids. V was cut by 8 bases and J by 3 bases, with 10 bases left in between. Germline V CDR1 and CDR2: SQVTM, ANQGSEA. CDR3 sequence: CSLRGDTEAFF. CDR3 DNA sequence: TGCAGCCTCAGAGGGGACACTGAAGCTTTCTTT.

This chain joins TRBV4-1 and TRBJ1-5; 8 positions agree with TRBD1. After removal of 4 bases from V and 4 bases from J, the junction contained 3 bases not matched to a gene. This CDR3 has 14 amino acids. Per germline, CDR1 MGHRA and CDR2 YSYEKL. The CDR3 loop is CASSPGDRNQPQHF. Written as DNA, the CDR3 is TGCGCCAGCAGCCCAGGGGACAGGAATCAGCCCCAGCATTTT.

The genes are TRBV23-1 and TRBJ1-2; D call uncertain. TRBV23-1 is reported as an ORF; its role is uncertain. Trimming removed 2 bases at V and 5 bases at J, with 9 bases between. The CDR3 loop spans 13 amino acids. CDR3 residues: CASSQMRAYGYTF. The CDR3 bases are TGCGCCAGCAGTCAAATGCGGGCATATGGCTACACCTTC.